The 6 T cell receptor beta chains presented below share a single source sample, sequenced in a study of T-cell reconstitution after alpha-beta-depleted transplantation in children. A TCRbeta library incorporating unique molecular identifiers was prepared. Each CDR3 protein is one row after TCRdb ran MiXCR on the PCR reads. The sample lists about 440,000 distinct CDR3 sequences; 43% were seen once. Here the sequenced sample was PBMCs, taken before TCRalphabeta/CD19-depleted stem cell transplant. These receptors were obtained from a girl aged 2-10 years with aplastic anemia, due to receive a stem cell transplant.

The gene calls are TRBV5-1 and TRBJ2-6; no firm D call. Trimming left V 0 bases short and J 1 base short, with 8 bases between. Germline CDR1 and CDR2: SGHRS and YFSETQ. The CDR3 consists of 16 residues. Here the CDR3 reads CASSLAWVSGANVLTF. The CDR3 nucleotides read TGCGCCAGCAGCTTGGCATGGGTTTCTGGGGCCAACGTCCTGACTTTC.

This rearrangement joins TRBV10-3 to TRBJ2-7, with a tentative D call TRBD1 (6 bases). The CDR3 is made up of 14 amino acids. The germline V gene has CDR1 ENHRY and CDR2 SYGVKD. With 6 bases removed from V and 4 bases from J, the gap between germline ends came to 16 bases. CDR3 amino acids: CAISAGTTSYEQYF. The CDR3 nucleotides read TGTGCCATCAGCGCCGGGACAACCTCTTACGAGCAGTACTTC.

The table lists this clonotype with a few counts. This chain uses TRBV2 with TRBJ1-5; D is unclear. The CDR3 has 13 residues. V lost 11 bases to trimming and J lost 5 bases, with 16 bases between them. Germline lookup yields CDR1 SNHLY and CDR2 FYNNEI. CDR3 DNA sequence: TGTGCCGGAGGACGAGAGAGAGATCAGCCCCAGCATTTT. Protein product: CAGGRERDQPQHF.

This clonotype showed up many times. The CDR3 nucleotides are TGCGCCAGCAGCCTTGACAGGGGCTCTGATGGCTACACCTTC. Translation gives CASSLDRGSDGYTF. The chain couples TRBV5-1 to TRBJ1-2, with 8 bases identical to TRBD1. The V gene's germline CDR1 is SGHRS and CDR2 YFSETQ. With V trimmed by 4 bases and J by 6 bases, 8 bases remained unmatched. This CDR3 has 14 residues.

The chain employs TRBV6-1 and TRBJ2-5; TRBD2 aligns across 8 bases. Trimming took 6 bases from V and 5 from J; bases not matched to a gene: 17. The germline gives CDR1 MNHNS, CDR2 SASEGT. This CDR3 has 17 residues. The CDR3 spells CASSRILSGSMEETQYF. The CDR3 DNA sequence: TGTGCCAGCAGCCGCATCTTAAGCGGGAGTATGGAGGAGACCCAGTACTTC.

This clonotype has at least ten counts. The chain couples TRBV6-1 to TRBJ2-7, with 10 bases matching TRBD1. The germline CDR1 and CDR2 sequences are MNHNS and SASEGT. The CDR3 length is 14 residues. With V trimmed by 6 bases and J by 5 bases, 7 bases remained unmatched. The CDR3 region has the DNA TGTGCCAGCAGCCCGGGGACAGGGGTGAACGAGCAGTACTTC. Protein: CASSPGTGVNEQYF.